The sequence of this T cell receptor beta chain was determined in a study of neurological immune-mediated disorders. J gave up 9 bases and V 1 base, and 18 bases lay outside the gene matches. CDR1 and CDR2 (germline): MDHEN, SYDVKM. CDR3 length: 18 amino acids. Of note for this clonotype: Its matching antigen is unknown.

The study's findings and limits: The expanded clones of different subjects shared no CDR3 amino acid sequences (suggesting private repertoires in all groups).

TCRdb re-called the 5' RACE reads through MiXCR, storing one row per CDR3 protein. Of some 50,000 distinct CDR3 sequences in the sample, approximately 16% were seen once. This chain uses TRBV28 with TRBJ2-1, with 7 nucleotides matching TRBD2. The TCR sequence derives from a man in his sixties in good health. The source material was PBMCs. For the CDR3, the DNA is TGTGCCAGCAGTTTATTCTCGATTGGGCGGGAGAAGAAAGGTGAGCAGTTCTTC. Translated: CASSLFSIGREKKGEQFF.